What follows are 13 T cell receptor beta chains derived from one specimen sequenced in a study of cytomegalovirus exposure and HLA in healthy donors. 13 Jbeta primers and 60 Vbeta primers were used for the PCR. Method: immunoSEQ multiplex PCR; TCRdb's copy keeps in-frame clones and lacks some. The sample consists of fewer than 250,000 clones, more than 70% of them appearing once. The source material was PBMCs. The receptors were sampled from a man aged 25 to 40 in good health and CMV-seropositive.

The gene calls are TRBV9 and TRBJ2-7; 10 bases line up with TRBD1. V lost 3 bases to trimming and J lost 6 bases; unmatched junction nucleotides: 9. The CDR3 has 15 residues. CDR1 and CDR2 (germline): SGDLS, YYNGEE. The CDR3 here is CASSGGQGKGGEQYF. For the CDR3, the DNA is TGTGCCAGCAGCGGGGGACAGGGGAAAGGGGGCGAGCAGTACTTC.

V and J are TRBV6-6 and TRBJ2-7, with 11 bases lining up with TRBD2. After removal of 4 bases from V and 6 bases from J, the junction contained 8 bases not matched to a gene. The CDR3 loop spans 15 amino acids. Germline V gene lookup returns CDR1 MNHNY and CDR2 SVGAGI (reference sequence). The DNA of the CDR3 is TGTGCCAGCAGTTCCGGAACCACTAGCGGGGGCGAGCAGTACTTC. Its translation: CASSSGTTSGGEQYF.

The V gene is TRBV10-3, the J gene TRBJ1-4; the D is unclear. V dropped 0 bases and J dropped 2 bases, with 10 bases sitting between them. Per the germline V gene, CDR1 is ENHRY and CDR2 is SYGVKD. The CDR3 sequence is 16 residues long. Here the CDR3 DNA reads TGTGCCATCAGTGAGTCGTCAGTGGTGACTAATGAAAAACTGTTTTTT. This translates into CAISESSVVTNEKLFF.

This clone was counted a few times. V and J are TRBV11-2 and TRBJ2-7; D gene uncertain. This CDR3 spans 13 amino acids. Germline-derived CDR1 and CDR2 are SGHAT and FQNNGV. The V and J ends lost 4 bases and 0 bases respectively, with 7 bases between them. CDR3 coding DNA: TGTGCCAGCAGCTCGACAATCTCCTACGAGCAGTACTTC. Residues: CASSSTISYEQYF.

This clone was recorded once. The genes are TRBV11-3 and TRBJ2-5, with D unresolved. Matching the DNA end better, TRBJ2-7 makes the J call doubtful. CDR3 length: 13 amino acids. Germline V gene data show CDR1 as SGHNT and CDR2 as YENEEA. In DNA form, the CDR3 reads TGTGCCAACCCAATGCCGCCGTCCTACGAGCAGTACTTC. It yields the protein CANPMPPSYEQYF.

The chain has TRBV7-9 and TRBJ2-2, with 8 bases identical to TRBD2. V was clipped by 8 bases and J by 4 bases; unmatched bases: 15. CDR3 size: 17 residues. Germline values: CDR1 SEHNR, CDR2 FQNEAQ (reference sequence). The CDR3 DNA sequence: TGTGCCAGCCCCCGGGGCGAAGGGACTAGTTCCACCGGGGAGCTGTTTTTT. It encodes CASPRGEGTSSTGELFF.

The chain is built from TRBV7-8 and TRBJ2-3, with unresolved D. This CDR3 contains 12 residues. Germline V CDR1 and CDR2: SGHVS, FQNEAQ. Deletions cut 5 bases from V and 2 bases from J, with 5 bases between. The CDR3 DNA reads as TGTGCCAGCAGCCACTACACAGATACGCAGTATTTT. Translation: CASSHYTDTQYF.

V gene TRBV18 combines with J gene TRBJ1-1; tentatively, D is TRBD1 (6 bases). The V gene's germline CDR1 is KGHSH and CDR2 LQKENI. V was pared by 3 bases and J by 1 base, with 15 bases between. The CDR3 is 16 residues long. DNA of the CDR3: TGTGCCAGCTCACCTAAGCCGGGGGGCGAGAACACTGAAGCTTTCTTT. The encoded protein is CASSPKPGGENTEAFF.

The chain has TRBV9 and TRBJ1-1; D gene ambiguous. The V gene's germline CDR1 is SGDLS and CDR2 YYNGEE. The ends were cut back, 9 bases at V and 6 bases at J, with 15 bases in the middle. The CDR3 has 12 residues. The CDR3 protein is CANPPRKPEAFF. CDR3 sequence (DNA): TGTGCCAACCCACCTCGCAAGCCTGAAGCTTTCTTT.

The V gene is TRBV19, the J gene TRBJ1-5; maybe TRBD1 (5 bases). Germline values: CDR1 LNHDA, CDR2 SQIVND (reference sequence). V was pared by 3 bases and J by 5 bases, with 14 bases between. This CDR3 comprises 15 residues. The CDR3: CASSIQGREDQPQHF. DNA for the CDR3: TGTGCCAGTAGTATTCAGGGACGGGAGGATCAGCCCCAGCATTTT.

This clone was recorded a few times. The V call is TRBV19, the J call TRBJ2-3; 7 bases match TRBD1. V was clipped by 8 bases and J by 2 bases; unmatched bases: 7. The germline V gene encodes CDR1 LNHDA and CDR2 SQIVND (reference sequence). This CDR3 has 14 amino acids. The CDR3 is CASRDSLYTDTQYF. The CDR3 bases are TGTGCCAGTCGGGACAGTCTCTACACAGATACGCAGTATTTT.

The rearrangement joins TRBV4-1 to TRBJ2-7, with 7 bases fitting TRBD1. The CDR3 is 15 amino acids. Germline loops: CDR1 MGHRA, CDR2 YSYEKL. V shed 3 bases and J 2 bases; nucleotides not matched to a gene: 7. CDR3 amino acids: CASSHRQGPTYEQYF. The CDR3, as DNA: TGCGCCAGCAGCCACCGACAGGGACCTACCTACGAGCAGTACTTC.

The rearrangement links TRBV7-9 to TRBJ1-2, with D possibly being TRBD1 (6 bases). CDR1 is SEHNR, CDR2 FQNEAQ, per germline (reference sequence). The CDR3 contains 15 residues. Trimming left V 1 base short and J 6 bases short, with 15 bases between. CDR3 protein: CASSLGTTGGDGYTF. Here the CDR3 DNA reads TGTGCCAGCAGCTTAGGGACGACAGGTGGTGATGGCTACACCTTC.